This T cell receptor (beta chain) was observed in a study of shared clonotypes between healthy human individuals. Study-level results: Only blood underwent sampling, and tissue repertoires likely differ.

CDR3 size: 13 residues. The germline CDR1 and CDR2 sequences are ENHRY and SYGVKD. The ends lost 9 bases at V and 2 bases at J; junction bases unmatched: 4. Profiling relied on immunoSEQ multiplex PCR, and the TCRdb table lists in-frame clones only, not all of them. This table has about 700,000 clones, under 80% appearing once. With respect to this clone: The antigen is unknown.

This receptor was taken from a woman in her 30s in good health. The genes are TRBV10-3 and TRBJ2-7, with 10 bases identical to TRBD2. The sequenced material came from memory CD4+ T cells sorted from blood. Subset meaning: CD45RA-negative fraction. The CDR3 reads CAIGTSETYEQYF. The CDR3 DNA reads as TGTGCCATTGGGACTAGCGAGACCTACGAGCAGTACTTC.